What follows is one TCR beta chain and its context. It may be a read error: a sequence one base away is much more abundant. This specimen belongs to a study of T cells in Graves' hyperthyroidism and ophthalmopathy. TCR beta CDR3 region amplification was performed from RNA transcripts. During a first-round RT-PCR of the TCR CDR3, the HTBI primer set was used. TCRdb re-derived calls from the multiplex PCR reads in MiXCR, one entry per CDR3 protein. This table has 300,000 to 500,000 distinct CDR3 sequences, over 12% appearing once. The CDR3 is 18 residues long. CDR1 is DFQATT, CDR2 SNEGSKA, per germline (reference sequence).

This clonotype originated in a man in his forties or fifties with Graves' ophthalmopathy. This chain connects TRBV20-1 to TRBJ2-3; 9 positions match TRBD2. Sequences were obtained from blood. CDR3: CSAPDRGLSGRNTDTRYF. The DNA of the CDR3 is TGCAGTGCCCCGGACCGAGGTCTTAGCGGGAGAAATACAGATACGCGGTATTTT.